This T cell receptor beta chain was recorded in a study of cytomegalovirus exposure and HLA in healthy donors. 60 Vbeta and 13 Jbeta primers were used in PCR. Profiling relied on immunoSEQ multiplex PCR, and the TCRdb table lists in-frame clones only, not all of them. In the table there are about 190,000 clones, roughly 80% of which are singletons. The length of the CDR3 is 13 residues. Germline CDR1 reads MDHEN; CDR2 reads SYDVKM. V dropped 6 bases and J dropped 4 bases, with 10 bases sitting between them. The clonotype comes from a man in his fifties or sixties in good health and CMV-seronegative. The sample comprised PBMCs. V is TRBV28 and J is TRBJ1-5; a weak D match, TRBD1 (6 bases). The CDR3 DNA is TGTGCCAGCAGACAGGGTGGGAATCAGCCCCAGCATTTT. Its translation is CASRQGGNQPQHF.